This T cell receptor (beta chain) was identified in a study of OX40 agonist ivuxolimab in advanced cancers. Study information: Every patient in dose escalation had hepatocellular carcinoma, melanoma, renal cell or head and neck cancer. Three patients, one with hepatocellular carcinoma and two with cutaneous melanoma, responded partially. A mean age of around 60 years, range roughly 20 to 85, was recorded, and 82.7% were male.

Sequencing used immunoSEQ multiplex PCR; TCRdb keeps in-frame clones, though not all of them. The data hold 55,000 to 65,000 clones, with 91% observed a single time. This CDR3 contains 19 residues. Trimming took 0 bases from V and 5 from J; bases not matched to a gene: 8. Germline V gives CDR1 SGHTA, CDR2 FQGTGA. Sample: CD4+ or CD8+ T cells sorted from blood, taken in a trial of the OX40 agonist ivuxolimab. This chain uses TRBV7-3 with TRBJ2-2, with 14 bases that match TRBD2. This receptor was taken from an adult with an advanced solid tumor such as melanoma, head and neck, liver or kidney cancer. The CDR3 spells CASSLTGTSGRRGTGELFF. In DNA, the CDR3 is TGTGCCAGCAGCTTAACTGGGACTAGCGGGAGAAGGGGAACCGGGGAGCTGTTTTTT.